What follows are 32 T cell receptor beta chains derived from one specimen sequenced in a study of T cell responses to AZD1222 COVID-19 vaccine. This table comes from immunoSEQ multiplex PCR, and its TCRdb copy is limited to in-frame clones, with some not included. The profile covers some 150,000 clones, with around nine tenths appearing a single time and roughly 2.9% taken by the ten largest. Sequenced material: peripheral blood, taken on day 0 of MenACWY control vaccination. These receptors were collected from an adult in good health.

This rearrangement joins TRBV6-6 to TRBJ2-7; 9 nucleotides align to TRBD1. The length of the CDR3 is 15 residues. The V gene's germline CDR1 is MNHNY and CDR2 SVGAGI (reference sequence). Trimming cost V 5 bases and J 5 bases; bases outside gene matches: 10. The CDR3: CASSHGQGISNEQYF. The CDR3 DNA sequence: TGTGCCAGCAGTCACGGACAGGGGATCAGCAACGAGCAGTACTTC.

This chain links TRBV7-3 with TRBJ2-3; TRBD2 aligns across 7 bases. In germline, CDR1 is SGHTA, CDR2 FQGTGA. The length of the CDR3 is 15 residues. Losses at the gene ends were 4 bases for V and 1 base for J; bases not matched to a gene: 5. CDR3 in DNA: TGTGCCAGCAGCTCCCGAGCGGGGCGCACAGATACGCAGTATTTT. Translating it yields CASSSRAGRTDTQYF.

This chain joins TRBV10-3 and TRBJ2-2; D perhaps matches TRBD1 (5 bases). Trimming cost V 4 bases and J 2 bases, with 8 bases left between them. Germline CDR1 is ENHRY and CDR2 is SYGVKD. The CDR3 loop spans 14 amino acids. The CDR3 DNA is TGTGCCATCAGTGCCCAGGGTAACACCGGGGAGCTGTTTTTT. It translates to CAISAQGNTGELFF.

The V and J genes are TRBV11-2 and TRBJ2-3; 9 positions agree with TRBD2. The germline V gene encodes CDR1 SGHAT and CDR2 FQNNGV. Germline trimming cut 5 bases from V and 2 bases from J; bases unmatched to any gene: 5. There are 15 residues in the CDR3. CDR3 bases: TGTGCCAGCAGCCTAAAGCGGGGGGACACAGATACGCAGTATTTT. Amino acids: CASSLKRGDTDTQYF.

This rearrangement joins TRBV27 to TRBJ1-6, with D hard to call. CDR1 MNHEY and CDR2 SMNVEV come from the germline V gene (reference sequence). CDR3 size: 17 residues. The ends were cut back, 2 bases at V and 7 bases at J, with 18 bases in the middle. The CDR3 DNA reads as TGTGCCAGCAGTTTAGGTTGGAGGGAGGACTGGAATTCACCCCTCCACTTT. It encodes CASSLGWREDWNSPLHF.

The chain recombines TRBV7-2 with TRBJ2-7, with 8 positions matching TRBD2. The length of the CDR3 is 14 residues. CDR1 and CDR2 from the germline V gene are SGHTA and FQGNSA. V was pared by 2 bases and J by 3 bases, with 3 bases of the junction left unmatched. Here the CDR3 reads CASSLTGTSYEQYF. The CDR3 DNA is TGTGCCAGCAGCTTAACCGGGACTAGCTACGAGCAGTACTTC.

In this sample, this clone turned up once. This chain links TRBV5-1 with TRBJ1-1; 7 bases map to TRBD1. V shed 4 bases, J shed 5 bases, and the junction held 11 bases outside the gene matches. This CDR3 has 15 amino acids. The germline gives CDR1 SGHRS, CDR2 YFSETQ. The chain's CDR3 is CASSAEPTGQTEAFF. The CDR3 nucleotides read TGCGCCAGCAGCGCGGAACCGACAGGGCAGACTGAAGCTTTCTTT.

J is TRBJ1-2 and V is TRBV4-1; D remains ambiguous. Trimming stripped 0 bases from V and 2 bases from J, with 10 bases between. CDR3 length: 15 amino acids. Germline V gene lookup returns CDR1 MGHRA and CDR2 YSYEKL. The CDR3 sequence is CASSQDISPNYGYTF. The CDR3 DNA reads as TGCGCCAGCAGCCAAGATATCAGCCCGAACTATGGCTACACCTTC.

The chain uses TRBV15 and TRBJ2-1, with TRBD1 as a possible D gene (5 bases). This CDR3 has 13 residues. Germline CDR1 and CDR2: LNHNV and YYDKDF (reference sequence). The V end lost 5 bases, the J end lost 3 bases, and 8 bases lay between the germline ends. CDR3 in DNA: TGTGCCACCAGCGCCAGGGTCTACAATGAGCAGTTCTTC. Translating gives CATSARVYNEQFF. The whole variable domain, filled in from reference TRBV15 and TRBJ2-1, reads DAMVIQNPRYQVTQFGKPVTLSCSQTLNHNVMYWYQQKSSQAPKLLFHYYDKDFNNEADTPDNFQSRRPNTSFCFLDIRSPGLGDTAMYLCATSARVYNEQFFGPGTRLTVL.

This chain links TRBV6-1 with TRBJ1-5; 12 nucleotides line up with TRBD1. Germline loops: CDR1 MNHNS, CDR2 SASEGT. The CDR3 is 16 residues long. Germline trimming cut 4 bases from V and 6 bases from J; bases unmatched to any gene: 7. This chain's CDR3 is CASSVSGQGASQPQHF. The DNA for the CDR3 is TGTGCCAGCAGTGTCTCGGGACAGGGGGCAAGTCAGCCCCAGCATTTT.

This clone was seen a single time. The chain uses TRBV5-1 and TRBJ2-2; D remains unclear. Germline CDR1 is SGHRS and CDR2 is YFSETQ. The CDR3 is made up of 16 amino acids. Between the trimmed V and J ends, which lost 0 bases and 0 bases, there was a span of 9 bases. The CDR3: CASSLEAATNTGELFF. The CDR3 bases are TGCGCCAGCAGCTTGGAGGCAGCCACGAACACCGGGGAGCTGTTTTTT.

The J gene is TRBJ1-1, the V gene TRBV10-2, with TRBD1 matching 10 bases. Losses at the gene ends were 2 bases for V and 8 bases for J; bases not matched to a gene: 5. In germline, CDR1 is WSHSY, CDR2 SAAADI. This CDR3 is 14 amino acids long. As DNA, the CDR3 is TGCGCCAGCAGTGAGAGGGGGGGACAGGGGGAAGCTTTCTTT. It codes for CASSERGGQGEAFF.

CDR3 coding DNA: TGTGCCAGCATCCGGCAGGGTCGGGCCGGGGAGCTGTTTTTT. As protein: CASIRQGRAGELFF. This chain joins TRBV2 and TRBJ2-2, with D perhaps matching TRBD1 (5 bases). CDR1 and CDR2 from the germline V gene are SNHLY and FYNNEI. This CDR3 contains 14 residues. V was cut by 7 bases and J by 6 bases, with 15 bases left in between.

V usage is TRBV27 and J usage is TRBJ2-7, with a possible D match to TRBD1 (6 bases). Per germline, CDR1 MNHEY and CDR2 SMNVEV (reference sequence). Trimming pared 6 bases from V and 4 bases from J, leaving 13 bases between. This CDR3 comprises 13 residues. The CDR3 region is CASSPGTLYEQYF. The CDR3 region has the DNA TGTGCCAGCAGCCCCGGGACACTATACGAGCAGTACTTC.

The gene calls are TRBV6-5 and TRBJ1-2; 7 bases align to TRBD1. V lost 6 bases to trimming and J lost 6 bases; unmatched junction nucleotides: 7. Germline-derived CDR1 and CDR2 are MNHEY and SVGAGI. The CDR3 has 13 amino acids. The CDR3 sequence is CASSRDSYDGYTF. DNA of the CDR3: TGTGCCAGCAGCCGGGACAGTTATGATGGCTACACCTTC.

The gene calls are TRBV4-1 and TRBJ1-6; possibly TRBD1 for D (5 bases). Trimming left V 1 base short and J 6 bases short, with 13 bases between. The CDR3 runs 16 residues. From germline, CDR1 is MGHRA and CDR2 YSYEKL. Here the CDR3 reads CASSQVQLGGNSPLHF. The DNA of the CDR3 is TGCGCCAGCAGCCAAGTCCAACTTGGGGGTAATTCACCCCTCCACTTT.

The chain is built from TRBV27 and TRBJ2-3; the D is unclear. The CDR3 runs 13 residues. Germline values: CDR1 MNHEY, CDR2 SMNVEV (reference sequence). V shed 7 bases and J shed 0 bases, with 8 bases lying between them. The CDR3 is CASTRLSTDTQYF. The CDR3, as DNA: TGTGCCAGCACCCGACTCAGCACAGATACGCAGTATTTT.

The chain uses TRBV19 and TRBJ1-2, with 7 bases matching TRBD1. The length of the CDR3 is 15 residues. Germline lookup yields CDR1 LNHDA and CDR2 SQIVND (reference sequence). The trim removed 4 bases at V and 5 bases at J, leaving 10 bases unmatched. The CDR3 loop reads CASSKLPGQQYGYTF. In DNA form, the CDR3 reads TGTGCCAGTAGTAAGTTACCGGGACAGCAGTATGGCTACACCTTC.

V is TRBV3-1 (or the pseudogene TRBV3-2) and J is TRBJ2-2; no clear D gene. V lost 1 base, J lost 0 bases, and 12 bases lay in between. The CDR3 contains 17 residues. CDR1 LGHDT and CDR2 YNNKEL come from the germline V gene (reference sequence). CDR3 bases: TGTGCCAGCAGCCAAGTCTATACGATCGCGAACACCGGGGAGCTGTTTTTT. Its protein product is CASSQVYTIANTGELFF.

The genes are TRBV27 and TRBJ2-1, with no clear D. CDR3 length: 11 amino acids. The germline V gene encodes CDR1 MNHEY and CDR2 SMNVEV (reference sequence). With 11 bases removed from V and 4 bases from J, the gap between germline ends came to 9 bases. CDR3 DNA: TGTGCCGTCGGCGAGTACAATGAGCAGTTCTTC. Amino acid sequence: CAVGEYNEQFF.

The rearrangement links TRBV7-9 to TRBJ1-5; a possible D gene is TRBD1 (5 bases). Germline CDR1 reads SEHNR; CDR2 reads FQNEAQ (reference sequence). There are 14 residues in the CDR3. Deletions cut 5 bases from V and 4 bases from J, with 12 bases between. CDR3 nucleotide sequence: TGTGCCAGCAGCCCCGGTAGGGGTAATCAGCCCCAGCATTTT. Protein sequence: CASSPGRGNQPQHF.

The chain has TRBV7-9 and TRBJ2-1; 7 bases map to TRBD1. The CDR3 spans 14 residues. Per germline, CDR1 SEHNR and CDR2 FQNEAQ (reference sequence). J gave up 9 bases and V 1 base, and 6 bases lay outside the gene matches. This chain's CDR3 is CASSLVQGGSEQFF. DNA of the CDR3: TGTGCCAGCAGCTTAGTACAAGGGGGCAGTGAGCAGTTCTTC.

The chain's CDR3 is CASALRSSAGNTIYF. In DNA, the CDR3 is TGTGCCAGCGCCCTGAGAAGCTCAGCTGGAAACACCATATATTTT. V gene TRBV6-5 combines with J gene TRBJ1-3; D remains unclear. The CDR3 is made up of 15 amino acids. V was clipped by 8 bases and J by 2 bases, with 16 bases between them. Per germline, CDR1 MNHEY and CDR2 SVGAGI.

Of note for this clone: Other DNA sequences of this sample code for an identical CDR3. The chain combines TRBV14 with TRBJ1-2; D ambiguous. The length of the CDR3 is 12 residues. The germline gives CDR1 SGHDN, CDR2 FVKESK. V was trimmed by 3 bases and J by 8 bases, leaving 10 bases between them. This CDR3 is CASSQAGFGYTF. Written as DNA, the CDR3 is TGTGCCAGCAGCCAGGCGGGTTTCGGCTACACCTTC.

The V gene is TRBV3-1 (or the pseudogene TRBV3-2), the J gene TRBJ1-3; perhaps TRBD1 as D (5 bases). CDR1 LGHDT and CDR2 YNNKEL come from the germline V gene (reference sequence). The CDR3 is 17 residues long. Deletions cut 0 bases from V and 0 bases from J, with 12 bases between. CDR3 coding DNA: TGTGCCAGCAGCCAAGATGGGGCAGTCCTCTCTGGAAACACCATATATTTT. Translating it yields CASSQDGAVLSGNTIYF.

This clone occurred once. The genes are TRBV2 and TRBJ2-5, with D perhaps given as TRBD1 or TRBD2 (6 bases each). The CDR3 spans 14 residues. The V end lost 4 bases, the J end lost 5 bases, and 14 bases lay between the germline ends. CDR1 is SNHLY, CDR2 FYNNEI, per germline. The CDR3 region is CASSARGASETQYF. DNA for the CDR3: TGTGCCAGCAGTGCGAGGGGGGCCAGCGAGACCCAGTACTTC. The whole variable domain, filled in from reference TRBV2 and TRBJ2-5, reads EPEVTQTPSHQVTQMGQEVILRCVPISNHLYFYWYRQILGQKVEFLVSFYNNEISEKSEIFDDQFSVERPDGSNFTLKIRSTKLEDSAMYFCASSARGASETQYFGPGTRLLVL.

The gene calls are TRBV10-1 and TRBJ2-3, with 7 bases matching TRBD2. The CDR3 contains 15 residues. Germline V lookup: CDR1 WNHNN, CDR2 SYGVQD (reference sequence). V trimming: 3 bases; J trimming: 3 bases; junction bases outside the gene matches: 6. The CDR3 nucleotides are TGCGCCAGCAGTGACGGCGGGAGAGGGACAGATACGCAGTATTTT. Its protein product is CASSDGGRGTDTQYF.

The V and J genes are TRBV2 and TRBJ1-6; 12 nucleotides line up with TRBD1. With 6 bases clipped from V and 8 bases from J, the junction kept 5 bases outside the gene matches. The CDR3 contains 15 residues. CDR1 is SNHLY and CDR2 is FYNNEI in the germline V gene. The CDR3 nucleotides read TGTGCCAGCAGGCCGGGACAGGGGGCCTATTCACCCCTCCACTTT. Its translation: CASRPGQGAYSPLHF.

Only one count was recorded for this clone. The rearrangement uses TRBV5-5 and TRBJ1-2; a possible D gene is TRBD1 (5 bases). Trimming shortened V by 3 bases and J by 6 bases, and 18 bases separated the two germline ends. CDR1 is SGHKS, CDR2 YYEKEE, per germline (reference sequence). The CDR3 runs to 15 residues. The CDR3 sequence is CASSWGPGVVDGYTF. In DNA form, the CDR3 reads TGTGCCAGCAGCTGGGGACCTGGCGTCGTGGATGGCTACACCTTC.

The chain has TRBV28 and TRBJ2-3; 10 positions match TRBD2. This CDR3 spans 16 amino acids. The V gene's germline CDR1 is MDHEN and CDR2 SYDVKM. V shed 5 bases and J 3 bases; nucleotides not matched to a gene: 8. The CDR3 region is CASSLLAGATTDTQYF. DNA of the CDR3: TGTGCCAGCAGTCTCCTAGCGGGAGCGACGACAGATACGCAGTATTTT.

The chain carries TRBV12-3 or TRBV12-4 and TRBJ1-5; no clear D. With 2 bases removed from V and 11 bases from J, the gap between germline ends came to 10 bases. This CDR3 has 12 amino acids. The DNA of the CDR3 is TGTGCCAGCAGTTTACGGCTAAAGGCCCAGCATTTT. Translated, it gives CASSLRLKAQHF.

The V call is TRBV28, the J call TRBJ1-1; 7 nucleotides align to TRBD1. The V and J ends lost 9 bases and 0 bases, in that order; junction bases with no gene match: 7. Germline V gene sequence: CDR1 MDHEN, CDR2 SYDVKM. This CDR3 comprises 14 residues. The CDR3 region is CASPTGQLNTEAFF. CDR3 DNA sequence: TGTGCCAGTCCGACGGGACAGTTGAACACTGAAGCTTTCTTT.